A selection of T cell receptor beta chains follows, all from one sample in a study of beta chain features in type 1 diabetes. Sequenced by immunoSEQ multiplex PCR; TCRdb stores in-frame clones only, minus some. Among 110,000 to 150,000 clones listed, about a tenth were seen once. Sequencing was carried out using central memory CD4+ T cells from blood. Receptors were obtained from a man aged 18 to 30 in good health. The CDR3 runs from the conserved cysteine through the conserved F or W. D genes are given only for firm matches. Size is stated for part of the rows, as once, few or many counts, or as a class when the clone is expanded.

size	V	J	D	CDR3	DNA
few	TRBV11-2	TRBJ2-1	TRBD1	CASTSTGFPSYNEQFF	TGTGCCAGCACCTCGACAGGGTTCCCCTCCTACAATGAGCAGTTCTTC
-	TRBV7-6	TRBJ1-3	-	CASSLAPVNSGNTIYF	TGTGCCAGCAGCTTAGCACCAGTTAACTCTGGAAACACCATATATTTT
few	TRBV20-1	TRBJ2-7	-	CSPYDRSEQYF	TGCAGCCCGTACGACAGGTCCGAGCAGTACTTC
-	TRBV6-1	TRBJ1-6	-	CASSENRRSSYNSPLHF	TGTGCCAGCAGTGAAAATCGGAGAAGCTCCTATAATTCACCCCTCCACTTT
-	TRBV29-1	TRBJ2-6	-	CSVEVVRAGANVLTF	TGCAGCGTTGAAGTGGTGAGGGCTGGGGCCAACGTCCTGACTTTC
few	TRBV19	TRBJ2-5	TRBD1	CASSIGSAGQGRETQYF	TGTGCCAGTAGTATTGGTTCGGCCGGACAGGGACGCGAGACCCAGTACTTC
few	TRBV9	TRBJ2-3	-	CASSVSLAFSVGTDTQYF	TGTGCCAGCAGCGTGAGTCTAGCGTTCTCGGTGGGCACAGATACGCAGTATTTT
-	TRBV29-1	TRBJ1-3	-	CSVATQGGNTIYF	TGCAGCGTCGCGACCCAGGGAGGAAACACCATATATTTT
few	TRBV9	TRBJ2-5	-	CASSVSHSQETQYF	TGTGCCAGCAGCGTAAGCCATAGCCAAGAGACCCAGTACTTC
few	TRBV7-9	TRBJ2-2	TRBD2	CASSPDRRLAGGTGELFF	TGTGCCAGCAGCCCAGACCGGAGACTAGCGGGCGGCACCGGGGAGCTGTTTTTT